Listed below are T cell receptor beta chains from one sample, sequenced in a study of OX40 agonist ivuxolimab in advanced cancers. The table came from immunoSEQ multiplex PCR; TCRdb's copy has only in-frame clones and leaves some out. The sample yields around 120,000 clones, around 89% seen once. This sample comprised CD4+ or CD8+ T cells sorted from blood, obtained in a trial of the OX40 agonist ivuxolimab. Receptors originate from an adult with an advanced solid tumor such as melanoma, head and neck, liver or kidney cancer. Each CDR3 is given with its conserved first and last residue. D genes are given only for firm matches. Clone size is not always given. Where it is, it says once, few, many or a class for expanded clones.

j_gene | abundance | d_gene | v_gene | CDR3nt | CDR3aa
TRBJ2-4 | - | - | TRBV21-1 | TGTGCCAGCGGACTGGACATTCAGTACTTC | CASGLDIQYF
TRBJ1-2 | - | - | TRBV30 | TGTGCCTGGAGTGTACAGATGGGGGGACCTGGCTACACCTTC | CAWSVQMGGPGYTF
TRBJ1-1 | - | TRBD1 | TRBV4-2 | TGTGCCAGCAGCCAACCGGGACAGGGGATGAACACTGAAGCTTTCTTT | CASSQPGQGMNTEAFF
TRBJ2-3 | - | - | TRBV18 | TGTGCCAGCTCACCCAGGGAAGATACGCAGTATTTT | CASSPREDTQYF
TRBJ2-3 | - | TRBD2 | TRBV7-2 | TGTGCCAGCATTAGCGGGGGGGCTTCAGATACGCAGTATTTT | CASISGGASDTQYF
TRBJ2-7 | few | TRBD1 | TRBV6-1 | TGTGCCAGCAGCCCTAGGGGGCTGGAGGAGCAGTACTTC | CASSPRGLEEQYF
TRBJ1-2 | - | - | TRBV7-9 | TGTGCCAGCAGCCGCCTCGACAGAAATGGCTACACCTTC | CASSRLDRNGYTF
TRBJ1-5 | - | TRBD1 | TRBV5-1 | TGCGCCAGCAGCCTGACAGGGAGGCATCAGCCCCAGCATTTT | CASSLTGRHQPQHF
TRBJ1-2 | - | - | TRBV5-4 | TGTGCCAGCAGCCGAGCGGACAAGCGTGTAAGCTACACCTTC | CASSRADKRVSYTF
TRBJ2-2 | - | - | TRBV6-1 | TGTGCCAGCACCCCCGGGAGTGCGAACACCGGGGAGCTGTTTTTT | CASTPGSANTGELFF
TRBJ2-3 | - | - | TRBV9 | TGTGCCAGCAGCGTAGAGCCCAGGGGGGGGCGGACACCCATCACAGATACGCAGTATTTT | CASSVEPRGGRTPITDTQYF
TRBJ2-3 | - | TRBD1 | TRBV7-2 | TGTGCCAGCAGCTTGGGACAGGGGGTCACAGATACGCAGTATTTT | CASSLGQGVTDTQYF
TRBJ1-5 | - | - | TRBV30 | TGTGCCTGGAGTGTACCCGGGGGCTTGGGTCAGCCCCAGCATTTT | CAWSVPGGLGQPQHF
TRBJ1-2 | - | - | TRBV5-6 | TGTGCCAGCAGTCCAGGGGACTATGGCTACACCTTC | CASSPGDYGYTF
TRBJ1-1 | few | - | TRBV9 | TGTGCCAGCAGCGTAGGAGGGGGGGACACTGAAGCTTTCTTT | CASSVGGGDTEAFF
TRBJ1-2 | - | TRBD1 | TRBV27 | TGTGCCAGCAGTTCCCCGGGACAGGGCTATGGCTACACCTTC | CASSSPGQGYGYTF